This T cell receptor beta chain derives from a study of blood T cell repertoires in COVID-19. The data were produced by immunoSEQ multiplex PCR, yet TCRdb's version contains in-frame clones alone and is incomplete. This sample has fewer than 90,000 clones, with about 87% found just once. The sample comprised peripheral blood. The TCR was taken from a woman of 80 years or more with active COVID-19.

CDR3: CASSLASGWTYEQYF. The CDR3 nucleotides are TGTGCCAGCAGCTTGGCTAGCGGGTGGACCTACGAGCAGTACTTC. V gene TRBV7-2 combines with J gene TRBJ2-7; 8 bases are shared with TRBD2. This CDR3 spans 15 amino acids. V shed 3 bases, J shed 2 bases, and the junction held 6 bases outside the gene matches. CDR1 is SGHTA, CDR2 FQGNSA, per germline.